The 32 T cell receptor beta chains below were found in one sample sequenced in a study of cytomegalovirus exposure and HLA in healthy donors. PCR primers comprised 60 Vbeta and 13 Jbeta primers. Repertoires were generated with immunoSEQ multiplex PCR, while TCRdb's copy carries only in-frame clones and drops some. The sample includes roughly 90,000 clones, 80% to 90% of them seen just once. The source material was PBMCs. The receptors here all came from a young man in good health and CMV-seropositive.

The chain carries TRBV19 and TRBJ2-5, with a tentative D call TRBD1 (5 bases). The ends were cut back, 6 bases at V and 4 bases at J, with 18 bases in the middle. Germline loops: CDR1 LNHDA, CDR2 SQIVND (reference sequence). The CDR3 length is 15 residues. In nucleotides, the CDR3 is TGTGCCAGTAGATTATCAGGGTTGGCTCGAGAGACCCAGTACTTC. Amino acid sequence: CASRLSGLARETQYF.

The J gene is TRBJ2-5, the V gene TRBV6-5; a possible D gene is TRBD1 (6 bases). Between the trimmed V and J ends, which lost 5 bases and 0 bases, there was a span of 13 bases. This CDR3 is 15 amino acids long. The germline gives CDR1 MNHEY, CDR2 SVGAGI. The CDR3 sequence is CASSRTVMYQETQYF. The CDR3 bases are TGTGCCAGCAGTCGGACAGTTATGTACCAAGAGACCCAGTACTTC.

Comment on this clone: This CDR3 fails to terminate in the conserved phenylalanine or tryptophan, so it likely reflects a read error. The gene calls are TRBV7-8 and TRBJ1-2, with 9 bases fitting TRBD1. The CDR3 contains 14 residues. Trimming took 5 bases from V and 5 from J; bases not matched to a gene: 6. Germline V CDR1 and CDR2: SGHVS, FQNEAQ. Here the CDR3 reads CASSPGQGKYGYTL. DNA of the CDR3: TGTGCCAGCAGCCCAGGACAGGGGAAGTATGGCTACACCCTC.

The chain employs TRBV6-6 and TRBJ2-5, with a weak D call TRBD1 (6 bases). The germline V gene has CDR1 MNHNY and CDR2 SVGAGI (reference sequence). This CDR3 is built from 14 residues. The germline V and J ends were trimmed by 3 bases and 2 bases, with 10 bases remaining between them. For the CDR3, the DNA is TGTGCCAGCAGTTATAGCCAGGGGCAAGAGACCCAGTACTTC. Amino acids: CASSYSQGQETQYF.

This clone occurred a few times. The rearrangement uses TRBV5-4 and TRBJ1-4, with D perhaps matching TRBD1 (5 bases). CDR3 length: 14 amino acids. Trimming left V 0 bases short and J 7 bases short, with 10 bases between. From germline, CDR1 is SGHNT and CDR2 YYREEE (reference sequence). The CDR3 sequence is CASSLEGASEKLFF. For the CDR3, the DNA is TGTGCCAGCAGCTTGGAAGGGGCCAGTGAAAAACTGTTTTTT.

V and J are TRBV7-2 and TRBJ2-1, with TRBD1 identical over 8 bases. The CDR3 length is 14 residues. The J segment lost 7 bases and the V segment lost 10 bases, leaving 12 bases of the junction unmatched. Germline loops: CDR1 SGHTA, CDR2 FQGNSA. The CDR3 nucleotides read TGTGCCACCTCGCCGAGACAGGGGTCGAATGAGCAGTTCTTC. Amino acid sequence: CATSPRQGSNEQFF.

This clone was seen more than once but under ten times. This sequence joins TRBV5-1 and TRBJ1-2; D uncertain. Germline lookup yields CDR1 SGHRS and CDR2 YFSETQ. The CDR3 length is 12 residues. V gave up 4 bases and J gave up 4 bases, with 8 bases separating them. The CDR3 sequence: CASSGPGYGYTF. The CDR3, as DNA: TGCGCCAGCAGCGGTCCGGGCTATGGCTACACCTTC.

This sequence joins TRBV12-5 and TRBJ2-1, with 10 bases that match TRBD2. With V trimmed by 6 bases and J by 3 bases, 5 bases remained unmatched. This CDR3 has 15 residues. Germline V gene data show CDR1 as LGHNT and CDR2 as FRNRAP. The CDR3 sequence: CASGLGLAFYNEQFF. In DNA form, the CDR3 reads TGTGCTAGTGGCCTGGGACTAGCGTTCTACAATGAGCAGTTCTTC.

The chain has TRBV28 and TRBJ2-7; tentatively, D is TRBD1 (5 bases). The CDR3 length is 19 residues. Germline V gives CDR1 MDHEN, CDR2 SYDVKM. V lost 2 bases, J lost 3 bases, and 26 bases lay in between. In nucleotides, the CDR3 is TGTGCCAGCAGTTTACCCTCGGCAGGGAAGAATAAAAGGGGCTACGAGCAGTACTTC. It codes for CASSLPSAGKNKRGYEQYF.

The chain uses TRBV30 and TRBJ2-3, with TRBD2 matching 8 bases. This CDR3 contains 14 residues. The trim removed 2 bases at V and 2 bases at J, leaving 3 bases unmatched. The germline V gene has CDR1 GTSNPN and CDR2 SVGIG (reference sequence). Here the CDR3 reads CAWSISGITDTQYF. CDR3 nucleotides: TGTGCCTGGAGTATTAGCGGGATCACAGATACGCAGTATTTT.

This chain uses TRBV7-8 with TRBJ1-1; the D gene is possibly TRBD1 (6 bases). CDR3 length: 12 amino acids. Between the trimmed V and J ends, which lost 5 bases and 5 bases, there was a span of 9 bases. In germline, CDR1 is SGHVS, CDR2 FQNEAQ. This CDR3 is CASSIRGTEAFF. The CDR3 DNA follows: TGTGCCAGCAGCATCAGGGGAACTGAAGCTTTCTTT.

This chain uses TRBV10-3 with TRBJ2-7, with D perhaps matching TRBD1 (5 bases). The V end was cut by 3 bases, the J end by 0 bases, with 9 bases between. From germline, CDR1 is ENHRY and CDR2 SYGVKD. The length of the CDR3 is 14 residues. CDR3 in amino acids: CAISDSQDSYEQYF. The CDR3 nucleotides read TGTGCCATCAGTGACTCACAGGACTCCTACGAGCAGTACTTC.

This chain links TRBV28 with TRBJ2-1; D might be TRBD1 (6 bases). Between the trimmed V and J ends, which lost 3 bases and 2 bases, there was a span of 14 bases. This CDR3 region has 16 residues. Germline V gene lookup returns CDR1 MDHEN and CDR2 SYDVKM. CDR3 DNA: TGTGCCAGCAGTTTCACAGGGAAGGGGACCTACAATGAGCAGTTCTTC. Translation gives CASSFTGKGTYNEQFF.

This clone was observed a few times. The chain couples TRBV7-9 to TRBJ1-1; maybe TRBD1 (5 bases). Germline CDR1 and CDR2: SEHNR and FQNEAQ (reference sequence). The CDR3 extends over 12 amino acids. Trimming removed 3 bases at V and 7 bases at J, with 9 bases between. The CDR3 coding sequence is TGTGCCAGCAGCTTGGGGACTTTTGAAGCTTTCTTT. Translated: CASSLGTFEAFF.

The chain carries TRBV10-3 and TRBJ1-5; weak D call: TRBD1 (5 bases). Germline values: CDR1 ENHRY, CDR2 SYGVKD. There are 15 residues in the CDR3. The ends were cut back, 3 bases at V and 3 bases at J, with 12 bases in the middle. The CDR3 DNA follows: TGTGCCATCAGTGATCTCGCAGGGAACAATCAGCCCCAGCATTTT. Translation: CAISDLAGNNQPQHF.

This chain joins TRBV7-9 and TRBJ2-5, with 7 bases identical to TRBD2. The CDR3 is 15 amino acids. The V and J ends lost 0 bases and 3 bases, in that order; junction bases with no gene match: 4. From germline, CDR1 is SEHNR and CDR2 FQNEAQ (reference sequence). The CDR3 sequence: CASSLASGIEETQYF. CDR3 DNA: TGTGCCAGCAGCTTAGCCAGCGGGATCGAAGAGACCCAGTACTTC. The complete variable domain, with remaining parts taken from reference TRBV7-9 and TRBJ2-5, reads DTGVSQNPRHKITKRGQNVTFRCDPISEHNRLYWYRQTLGQGPEFLTYFQNEAQLEKSRLLSDRFSAERPKGSFSTLEIQRTEQGDSAMYLCASSLASGIEETQYFGPGTRLLVL.

The V and J genes are TRBV29-1 and TRBJ2-5; 12 bases are shared with TRBD1. Losses at the gene ends were 2 bases for V and 5 bases for J; bases not matched to a gene: 6. The CDR3 length is 15 residues. Germline V gene data show CDR1 as SQVTM and CDR2 as ANQGSEA. The CDR3 is CSVERDRGRSETQYF. CDR3 sequence (DNA): TGCAGCGTTGAACGGGACAGGGGGCGGTCGGAGACCCAGTACTTC.

The CDR3 sequence: CASSLGRGLANTGELFF. The DNA for the CDR3 is TGTGCCAGCAGCTTGGGCAGGGGGCTGGCGAACACCGGGGAGCTGTTTTTT. The J gene is TRBJ2-2, the V gene TRBV5-4, with TRBD1 matching over 8 bases. The junction had 4 bases not matched to a gene; V was cut back by 0 bases and J by 0 bases. The germline CDR1 and CDR2 sequences are SGHNT and YYREEE (reference sequence). CDR3 length: 17 amino acids.

This clone was recorded once. Compared with germline, one end of the junction differs, possibly owing to a read error. V gene TRBV20-1 combines with J gene TRBJ1-2; D unclear. Germline lookup yields CDR1 DFQATT and CDR2 SNEGSKA (reference sequence). CDR3 size: 10 residues. The CDR3 DNA is TGCAGTGCTAGTGGGCAGGAGGGATTTTTC. Translation gives CSASGQEGFF.

This clone has a single count. The chain couples TRBV11-3 to TRBJ1-1; 9 nucleotides line up with TRBD1. CDR3 length: 14 amino acids. The V gene's germline CDR1 is SGHNT and CDR2 YENEEA. V was pared by 4 bases and J by 4 bases, with 4 bases of the junction left unmatched. The CDR3 nucleotides are TGTGCCAGCAGCTCACAGGGGGCGAGCACTGAAGCTTTCTTT. It specifies CASSSQGASTEAFF.

This chain links TRBV9 with TRBJ1-2, with TRBD1 matching over 8 bases. After removal of 3 bases from V and 5 bases from J, the junction contained 9 bases not matched to a gene. Germline V lookup: CDR1 SGDLS, CDR2 YYNGEE. The CDR3 is 15 amino acids. CDR3 in DNA: TGTGCCAGCAGCGGGCCCGGGACAGGTCCATATGGCTACACCTTC. Translation gives CASSGPGTGPYGYTF.

The chain is built from TRBV18 and TRBJ2-7; D might be TRBD2 (5 bases). The CDR3 contains 14 residues. The germline V and J ends were trimmed by 7 bases and 3 bases, with 16 bases remaining between them. Looked up from germline, CDR1 is KGHSH and CDR2 is LQKENI. Here the CDR3 reads CASLEREGHYEQYF. The CDR3 DNA sequence: TGTGCCAGCTTGGAACGGGAAGGGCACTACGAGCAGTACTTC.

This rearrangement joins TRBV28 to TRBJ2-6, with TRBD1 as a possible D gene (7 bases). The CDR3 length is 21 residues. Germline V gene lookup returns CDR1 MDHEN and CDR2 SYDVKM. Deletions cut 1 base from V and 0 bases from J, with 22 bases between. The CDR3 DNA sequence: TGTGCCAGCAGTTTATTCTTTGCCCCCCAGGGGGGTCGCTCTGGGGCCAACGTCCTGACTTTC. This sequence encodes CASSLFFAPQGGRSGANVLTF.

This clone was detected only a few times. The chain employs TRBV6-5 and TRBJ2-7; 8 nucleotides line up with TRBD1. V lost 5 bases and J lost 5; bases outside the gene matches: 5. The CDR3 extends over 13 amino acids. The germline V gene encodes CDR1 MNHEY and CDR2 SVGAGI. The CDR3, as DNA: TGTGCCAGCAGTATGACAGGGGCCCACGAGCAGTACTTC. Its protein product is CASSMTGAHEQYF.

The V gene is TRBV5-1, the J gene TRBJ2-1; TRBD2 might be the D (6 bases). The CDR3 has 14 amino acids. CDR1 is SGHRS and CDR2 is YFSETQ in the germline V gene. Trimming took 4 bases from V and 3 from J, leaving 11 bases between them. The CDR3 DNA reads TGCGCCAGCAGCATAGCGGAGGGCTACAATGAGCAGTTCTTC. Translated: CASSIAEGYNEQFF.

The chain is built from TRBV5-1 and TRBJ2-5; no definite D call. The V gene's germline CDR1 is SGHRS and CDR2 YFSETQ. The germline V and J ends were trimmed by 5 bases and 1 base, with 12 bases remaining between them. The length of the CDR3 is 14 residues. The CDR3 loop is CASSEDGGQETQYF. Written as DNA, the CDR3 is TGCGCCAGCAGTGAGGATGGTGGCCAAGAGACCCAGTACTTC.

The CDR3 protein is CASSLGVGGYNEQFF. The CDR3 region has the DNA TGCGCCAGCAGCTTGGGGGTGGGGGGCTACAATGAGCAGTTCTTC. The chain joins TRBV5-1 to TRBJ2-1; possible D gene TRBD2, 6 bases. The ends were cut back, 0 bases at V and 3 bases at J, with 10 bases in the middle. Germline CDR1 reads SGHRS; CDR2 reads YFSETQ. The CDR3 length is 15 residues.

The V gene is TRBV10-1, the J gene TRBJ2-5; D is ambiguous. V lost 8 bases and J lost 1, with 11 bases in between. The CDR3 loop spans 13 amino acids. Germline-derived CDR1 and CDR2 are WNHNN and SYGVQD (reference sequence). CDR3 loop: CASAPGVQETQYF. The CDR3 DNA reads as TGCGCCAGCGCACCAGGCGTCCAAGAGACCCAGTACTTC.

CDR3 sequence (DNA): TGTGCCATCACCGGGACAGTAAACACCGGGGAGCTGTTTTTT. As protein: CAITGTVNTGELFF. The chain uses TRBV10-3 and TRBJ2-2; 7 nucleotides agree with TRBD1. Unmatched junction bases numbered 4, after V lost 7 bases and J lost 2 bases. The CDR3 runs 14 residues. Germline V CDR1 and CDR2: ENHRY, SYGVKD.

The chain is built from TRBV5-8 and TRBJ2-7; tentatively, D is TRBD2 (6 bases). Trimming stripped 2 bases from V and 1 base from J, with 10 bases between. Germline-derived CDR1 and CDR2 are SGHTS and YDEGEE. The CDR3 has 14 amino acids. The CDR3: CASSFVAESYEQYF. CDR3 in DNA: TGTGCCAGCAGCTTTGTAGCGGAATCCTACGAGCAGTACTTC.

The sample holds a few counts of this clone. The chain links TRBV6-6 to TRBJ2-7, with TRBD1 matching 8 bases. Germline V gene lookup returns CDR1 MNHNY and CDR2 SVGAGI (reference sequence). This CDR3 has 14 residues. The J segment lost 4 bases and the V segment lost 7 bases, leaving 9 bases of the junction unmatched. In DNA form, the CDR3 reads TGTGCCAGCAACTCAGGACAGGGACTTTACGAGCAGTACTTC. Its translation: CASNSGQGLYEQYF.

The chain joins TRBV5-1 to TRBJ2-3; 9 nucleotides line up with TRBD2. Germline CDR1 SGHRS, CDR2 YFSETQ. The CDR3 is 16 amino acids. Trimming cost V 4 bases and J 2 bases; bases outside gene matches: 8. The DNA for the CDR3 is TGCGCCAGCAGCGCGGGACTAGCTCCGAACACAGATACGCAGTATTTT. It is translated as CASSAGLAPNTDTQYF. Using reference TRBV5-1 and TRBJ2-3 for the parts outside the CDR3, the full variable domain is KAGVTQTPRYLIKTRGQQVTLSCSPISGHRSVSWYQQTPGQGLQFLFEYFSETQRNKGNFPGRFSGRQFSNSRSEMNVSTLELGDSALYLCASSAGLAPNTDTQYFGPGTRLTVL.